This T cell receptor (beta chain) derives from a study of blood T cells in healthy people across ages. Only a few counts were recorded for this clonotype. Alongside a J-beta primer mix, a sample-barcoded 5' primer served in a second PCR lasting roughly 6 to 11 cycles. TCRdb redid the calling of the 5' RACE reads with MiXCR, one entry per CDR3 protein. The data contain about 1.5 million distinct CDR3 sequences, roughly 43% of them singletons. V lost 10 bases and J lost 6, with 16 bases in between. The CDR3 is made up of 12 amino acids. The germline gives CDR1 MDHEN, CDR2 SYDVKM. The sample comprised blood. This chain connects TRBV28 to TRBJ2-7, with D unclear. This TCR came from a woman aged 18 to 35 in good health. The CDR3 is CATLRPFGEQYF. The CDR3 DNA reads as TGTGCCACCCTCAGGCCGTTTGGCGAGCAGTACTTC.